This T cell receptor beta chain was sequenced in a study of cytomegalovirus exposure and HLA in healthy donors (dated by TCRdb to 2016 to 2017). The study in broad terms: An earlier analysis of more than 550 of the donors reported 276 Gb of sequence data and around 100 million unique TCR beta sequences obtained from approximately 180 million T cells. Rather than using new phenotypic data, the later analysis identified candidate immune exposures from TCR beta sequences and from how often those sequences occurred across donors. To predict cytomegalovirus infection status, the study brought together high-throughput TCR immunosequencing, statistical association of individual TCRs with disease status, and machine learning. HLA typing included class I and class II loci at four-digit resolution. In addition to the first cohort of around 670 subjects, a separate validation cohort of over 90 different subjects was used. Every discovery cohort repertoire had been produced on one sequencing platform. The study aimed to test whether signatures of past pathogen exposure could be identified by cataloging public T cell receptors. Alongside the repertoire data, information on donor age, sex, ethnicity and CMV serostatus was compiled. In a later analysis, previously published TCR beta repertoires from 666 donors were re-analyzed and high-resolution HLA genotyping was added so that TCR occurrence patterns could be studied. In an earlier analysis of more than 550 of the donors, high-throughput TCR beta sequencing was used to judge whether each TCR beta V gene segment behaved as functional or pseudogenic. In a later genetic analysis, genome-wide SNP genotypes for about 55% of the roughly 670 donors were used, and that subset was treated as a discovery cohort. Because of strong linkage in the cohort, four to six DR-DQ haplotypes were treated as single units for association and clustering. Typing coverage varied by locus: roughly 620-630 donors for A, B, C, DRB1 and DQB1; more than 500 for DQA1; around 570 for DPA1; around 450 for DPB1. Among 300 to 450 genotyped donors of the cohort, an average of approximately 240,000 unique TCR beta nucleotide sequences were sequenced per donor, roughly a sixth of them non-productive. The genetic ancestry cluster associated with self-reported Caucasian donors included roughly 84% of the roughly 400 genotyped donors. An early release covering just under 650 HLA-typed donors comprised approximately 300 gigabases of sequencing data and around 80 million unique TCR sequences. Using immunosequencing, the study profiled T cell repertoires from fewer than 850 subjects and related those repertoires to cytomegalovirus serostatus. On the study overall, not on this receptor specifically: While some public TCRs were present in many individuals, most TCR sequences turned up only very rarely across donors. The only immune exposure information available for the cohort was CMV serostatus. An earlier analysis of 450 to 750 of the donors showed that most TCR beta V segments appeared in productive rearrangements either about 87% or about 30% of the time, which broadly matched IMGT annotations. In vitro tests confirmed that three of the cytomegalovirus-associated TCR beta chains recognize cytomegalovirus antigens. At a false discovery rate of 0.05, a later analysis linked 16,000 or so TCR beta sequences to specific HLA alleles. The classifier was reported to diagnose cytomegalovirus status with high specificity and sensitivity in both the original cohort and the validation cohort. A cluster of highly shared sequence variants was judged likely to represent a technical artifact of the sequencing pipeline. The earlier analysis of fewer than 750 of the donors excluded about 16 rarely observed V segments, including chromosome 9 orphons, because counts were too low. According to a later analysis, most CMV-associated TCR beta chains appeared to be HLA-restricted, and the HLA associations seemed to be driven largely by CMV exposure. V-gene and J-gene trimming of TCR beta chains was associated with a missense DCLRE1C variant in a later genetic analysis, and the association was replicated in an independent cohort. In this cohort, only TCR beta chains were sequenced, and detectable features were limited by the absence of alpha or paired-chain data. In a later genetic analysis, fewer N-insertions in productive TCRs were reported among donors in an Asian-associated ancestry cluster than the roughly 700-donor mean. The presence/absence analyses assumed that sequencing depth was roughly uniform across donors, and that assumption may not be true. In a later analysis, TCR association rates were found to vary across HLA loci, with the most associated TCRs seen for DRB1 alleles and the fewest for HLA-C alleles. Compared with equally common non-associated chains, HLA-associated TCR beta chains in a later analysis were more clonally expanded and had lower generation probabilities. Strong co-occurrence of HLA alleles, especially DR and DQ, made assigning TCR associations to individual alleles difficult. According to the authors, the approach could potentially be generalized to other disease states and immunological phenotypes. A total of fewer than 200 TCR beta chains were listed by the study as associated with cytomegalovirus. The 87-base-pair reads could not distinguish some IMGT-functional V segments, including TRBV6-2 and TRBV6-3, so those segments were excluded. A further reported finding was that TCR beta sequences accurately predicted the HLA-A and HLA-B alleles for most subjects in the first cohort. According to a later analysis, parvovirus B19, influenza, CMV and Epstein-Barr virus appeared linked to several top co-occurrence clusters. Correlated functional status among segregating V segments might be attributable to linkage disequilibrium, but an unknown experimental factor could not be ruled out. HLA typing was unavailable for some donors at each locus, so association tests used only the typed subset.

The cohort consisted of hundreds of healthy bone marrow donors. At the time of sampling, all cohort members were nominally healthy, though unrecorded immune exposures were likely present. The donor was CMV seronegative and was included in the group of around 320 seronegative cohort members. A peripheral blood sample was provided by each donor, and peripheral blood mononuclear cells were used for TCR beta sequencing. Genomic DNA extraction from the blood cell samples was performed with the Qiagen DNeasy Blood Extraction Kit. The germline V gene specifies SQVTM as CDR1 and ANQGSEA as CDR2. V and J are truncated by 7 bases and 1 base respectively, leaving an intervening sequence of 19 bases. The CDR3, cysteine through phenylalanine, is 15 amino acids long. This entry keeps only the CDR3 DNA: 45 bases, framed from base 1. Preparation of the library involved the immunoSEQ multiplex PCR assay. The multiplex PCR relied on a mix of 60 forward primers for TCR Vbeta segments and 13 reverse primers for TCR Jbeta segments. Amplification of the CDR3 region of rearranged TCR beta genes was performed with a multiplex PCR assay on genomic DNA. Amplified TCR beta libraries were sequenced as 87-base-pair reads on the Illumina HiSeq System. The paper's processing steps were these. Across the 640 or so repertoires, a later analysis counted 78 million or so unique TCR beta chains, roughly 11 million of which were shared by at least two donors. Raw reads were error-corrected and collapsed into unique sequences with a nearest-neighbor algorithm that merged closely related sequences to remove PCR and sequencing errors. CDR3 sequences were aligned to IMGT reference sequences to assign V, D and J gene segments. For a sequence to be retained, a match of at least six nucleotides was required to both a V gene segment and a J gene segment. A rearrangement was called productive if the CDR3 had no stop codons and remained in frame with V and J, and every other rearrangement was called non-productive. CDR3 was defined by IMGT convention, running from the second conserved V-encoded cysteine to the conserved J-encoded phenylalanine. The earlier analysis of roughly 590 of the donors excluded sequences that lacked an unambiguous match to a single V gene segment. In an earlier analysis of a few hundred of the donors, a V segment was called functional when productive rearrangements were above 56.7%, and segregating when the standard deviation between donors exceeded 5%. A statistical classification framework was developed to diagnose cytomegalovirus status using the catalog of TCR beta chain sequences. V and J gene assignment, in a later analysis, came from comparing TCR nucleotide sequences with IMGT/GENE-DB human TR gene sequences. In a later analysis, CDR3 sequences and most-parsimonious VDJ recombination scenarios were assigned using the TCRdist pipeline. A later analysis defined each TCR beta chain by its CDR3 amino acid sequence plus V-gene family, and excluded reads lacking a unique V-gene family. A later analysis removed roughly 590 highly shared, low-generation-probability nucleotide sequences to deal with suspected cross-contamination and a sequencing artifact. In a later analysis, a clonal expansion index for each public chain was calculated from normalized within-repertoire ranks of inferred template counts. In a later analysis, generation probabilities were computed with a VDJ recombination model fitted to out-of-frame rearrangements, and the resulting probabilities were checked against IGoR. In a later analysis, TCR-TCR, TCR-HLA and TCR-CMV co-occurrence was scored with hypergeometric tests, and a repertoire-size bias correction was applied to TCR pairs. A later analysis estimated false discovery rates by permuting HLA or CMV assignments 20 times. In a later analysis, co-occurring TCRs were grouped using DBSCAN, with TCRdist sequence similarity added in when clustering inside HLA-allele-positive subsets. Co-occurrence clustering excluded repertoires with fewer than 30,000 or more than 120,000 public chains, plus five with anomalous nucleotide sharing. This immuneACCESS table, as held by TCRdb, lists in-frame sequences with V and J called but not all clones. Of the missing ones, under half trace to an unresolved V gene in checked studies; the others have no known cause. That table is the source of V, J and clone size, and D and trimming were worked out from the DNA. The sample records tens of thousands of clones, roughly 80% of which are singletons. Of the sample, 2.5% to 3% falls within the top ten clones.

This clone has only a few counts. Its antigen is still unknown. Base quality data are lacking; no much larger clone is found one base away. The chain is made from TRBV29-1 and TRBJ2-5; 7 matching bases give a weak D call of TRBD2. What was sequenced was PBMCs. This clonotype originated in a woman aged 30 to 39 in good health and CMV-seronegative. DNA sequence: TGCAGCGCCGAGGGGGGGGGTTTAATCCAAGAGACCCAGTACTTC. Its product reads: CSAEGGGLIQETQYF.